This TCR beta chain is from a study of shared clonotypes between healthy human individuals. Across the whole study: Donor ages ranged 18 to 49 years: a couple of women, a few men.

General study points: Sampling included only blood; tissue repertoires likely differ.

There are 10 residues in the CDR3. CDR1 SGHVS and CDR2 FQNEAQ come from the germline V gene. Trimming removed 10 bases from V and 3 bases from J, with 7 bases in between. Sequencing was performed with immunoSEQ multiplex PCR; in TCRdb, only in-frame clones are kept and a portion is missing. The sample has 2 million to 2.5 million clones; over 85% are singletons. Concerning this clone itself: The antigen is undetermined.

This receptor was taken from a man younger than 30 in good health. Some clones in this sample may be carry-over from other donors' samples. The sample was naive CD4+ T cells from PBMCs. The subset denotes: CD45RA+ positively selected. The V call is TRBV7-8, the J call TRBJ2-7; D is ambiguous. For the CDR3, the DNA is TGTGCCACCGGTAACTACGAGCAGTACTTC. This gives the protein CATGNYEQYF.